What follows are 12 T cell receptor beta chains derived from one specimen sequenced in a study of blood T cells in healthy people across ages. Together with a sample-barcoded 5' primer, a J-beta primer mix was included in a second PCR lasting 7 to 11 cycles. TCRdb passed the 5' RACE reads through MiXCR, listing each CDR3 protein once. The sample contains over 600,000 distinct CDR3 sequences, roughly 20% of which appear only once. Sample: blood. These receptors originate from a man between 65 and 80 years old in good health.

The chain couples TRBV10-3 to TRBJ1-4; TRBD1 might be the D (6 bases). This CDR3 has 14 amino acids. Germline-derived CDR1 and CDR2 are ENHRY and SYGVKD. V was pared by 3 bases and J by 5 bases, with 10 bases between. CDR3 protein: CAISDGTRNEKLFF. The CDR3 DNA follows: TGTGCCATCAGTGATGGGACACGAAATGAAAAACTGTTTTTT.

This clonotype was counted a few times. A much more abundant neighbour one base away suggests this may be a read error. V gene TRBV29-1 combines with J gene TRBJ1-1; D unclear. The CDR3 has 11 residues. The germline V gene encodes CDR1 SQVTM and CDR2 ANQGSEA. Trimming removed 4 bases at V and 1 base at J, with 4 bases between. In nucleotides, the CDR3 is TGCAGCGTTGGGGAGAACACTGAAGCTTTCTTT. Amino acid sequence: CSVGENTEAFF.

This chain links TRBV3-1 with TRBJ2-1; no firm D call. The V end was cut by 4 bases, the J end by 5 bases, with 12 bases between. Germline CDR1 LGHDT, CDR2 YNNKEL (reference sequence). This CDR3 has 14 residues. CDR3: CASSPLNRDNEQFF. The CDR3 nucleotides read TGTGCCAGCAGCCCCCTGAATAGGGACAATGAGCAGTTCTTC.

This clonotype was picked up many times. The CDR3 reads CASSAATSGRLGSDEQYF. CDR3 DNA sequence: TGTGCCAGCAGTGCCGCAACTAGCGGGAGGTTGGGGTCCGACGAGCAGTACTTC. The V and J genes are TRBV11-1 and TRBJ2-7; 12 bases align to TRBD2. The V segment lost 6 bases and the J segment 5 bases; nucleotides outside the gene matches: 17. This CDR3 is 18 amino acids long. The germline gives CDR1 SGHAT, CDR2 FQDESV (reference sequence).

J is TRBJ2-1 and V is TRBV5-4; TRBD2 agrees at 9 bases. The J call could be wrong; TRBJ2-5 is a better fit for the DNA end. This CDR3 has 16 amino acids. The germline V gene has CDR1 SGHNT and CDR2 YYREEE (reference sequence). The CDR3 reads CASSLSAGGGIETQYF. The DNA of the CDR3 is TGTGCCAGCAGCTTGTCCGCGGGAGGGGGGATCGAGACCCAGTACTTC.

The genes are TRBV19 and TRBJ2-2; 7 bases line up with TRBD1. There are 17 residues in the CDR3. CDR1 is LNHDA, CDR2 SQIVND, per germline (reference sequence). Trimming cost V 5 bases and J 0 bases; bases outside gene matches: 9. The chain's CDR3 is CASSQGQQYANTGELFF. Written as DNA, the CDR3 is TGTGCCAGTAGTCAGGGACAGCAATACGCGAACACCGGGGAGCTGTTTTTT. Based on the CDR3 plus reference TRBV19 and TRBJ2-2, the full variable domain is DGGITQSPKYLFRKEGQNVTLSCEQNLNHDAMYWYRQDPGQGLRLIYYSQIVNDFQKGDIAEGYSVSREKKESFPLTVTSAQKNPTAFYLCASSQGQQYANTGELFFGEGSRLTVL.

The chain carries TRBV7-9 and TRBJ1-1, with a possible D match to TRBD1 (5 bases). The CDR3 length is 14 residues. V lost 8 bases, J lost 10 bases, and 23 bases lay in between. Looked up from germline, CDR1 is SEHNR and CDR2 is FQNEAQ (reference sequence). The CDR3 nucleotides are TGTGCCAGCCAAAATGGGGGTGGGGTCTCTGGAGCTTTCTTT. Its translation: CASQNGGGVSGAFF.

The genes are TRBV5-1 and TRBJ2-3, with D tentatively TRBD2 (5 bases). In germline, CDR1 is SGHRS, CDR2 YFSETQ. Trimming took off 0 bases at V and 6 bases at J, with 17 bases between the two ends. There are 16 residues in the CDR3. The CDR3 DNA is TGCGCCAGCAGCTTGGAAGCGGCAAGCCCCACGGATACGCAGTATTTT. It translates to CASSLEAASPTDTQYF.

This clonotype was seen a few times. The chain combines TRBV7-3 with TRBJ1-4; possible D gene TRBD1, 5 bases. V lost 7 bases, J lost 8 bases, and 20 bases lay in between. Per germline, CDR1 SGHTA and CDR2 FQGTGA. The CDR3 has 15 amino acids. CDR3 bases: TGTGCCAGCATCCCAGAGGTCAGGGCCCGAGAAAAACTGTTTTTT. This encodes CASIPEVRAREKLFF.

This clonotype was seen a handful of times. V gene TRBV20-1 combines with J gene TRBJ2-5; 15 bases are shared with TRBD2. The J call is doubtful: the DNA matches TRBJ2-7 better. Germline CDR1 is DFQATT and CDR2 is SNEGSKA (reference sequence). This CDR3 is 17 amino acids long. CDR3 residues: CSGSPGLAGGRSYEQYF. CDR3 sequence (DNA): TGCAGTGGCTCACCGGGACTAGCGGGAGGCCGATCCTACGAGCAGTACTTC.

This clonotype was picked up a small number of times. V and J are TRBV24-1 and TRBJ2-1, with TRBD1 matching over 10 bases. The J call may be incorrect, as the DNA end agrees better with TRBJ2-7. The germline CDR1 and CDR2 sequences are KGHDR and SFDVKD. The CDR3 extends over 17 amino acids. The CDR3 spells CATSDPLGQGGGYEQYF. CDR3 nucleotides: TGTGCCACCAGTGACCCCCTTGGACAGGGGGGTGGCTACGAGCAGTACTTC.

This rearrangement joins TRBV4-2 to TRBJ2-1; D remains unclear. V shed 0 bases and J shed 0 bases, with 9 bases lying between them. CDR3 size: 16 residues. Germline values: CDR1 LGHNA, CDR2 YNFKEQ. The CDR3 loop is CASSQEMGNSYNEQFF. The CDR3 DNA is TGTGCCAGCAGCCAAGAAATGGGGAACTCCTACAATGAGCAGTTCTTC.